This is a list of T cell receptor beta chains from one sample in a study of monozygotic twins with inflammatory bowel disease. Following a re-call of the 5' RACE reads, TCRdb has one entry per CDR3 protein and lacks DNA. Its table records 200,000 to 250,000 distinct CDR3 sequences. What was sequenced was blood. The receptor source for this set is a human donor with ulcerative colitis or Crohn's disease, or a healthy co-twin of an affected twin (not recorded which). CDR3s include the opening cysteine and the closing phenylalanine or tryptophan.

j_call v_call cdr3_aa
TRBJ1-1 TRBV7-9 CASSPRGGMNTEAFF
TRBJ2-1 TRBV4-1 CASSLSYGSYNEQFF
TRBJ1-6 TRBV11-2 CASSLVGVMNSPLHF
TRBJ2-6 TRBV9 CASSVESAGANVLTF
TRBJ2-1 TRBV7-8 CASSLSGAARSEQFF
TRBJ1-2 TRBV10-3 CAISPSTQGASNYGYTF
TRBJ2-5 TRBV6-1 CASRPLAGGLETQYF
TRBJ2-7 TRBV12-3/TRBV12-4 CASSLRVFQYEQYF
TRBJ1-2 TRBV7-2 CASSLTVGRGSSYGYTF
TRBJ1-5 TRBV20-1 CSFRDNNQPQHF
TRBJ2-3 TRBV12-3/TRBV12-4 CASSPGPQAQYF
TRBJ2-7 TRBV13 CASTRLGIYEQYF
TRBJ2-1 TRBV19 CASSIGNNEQFF
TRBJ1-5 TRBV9 CASSLLHMGGDRDNQPQHF
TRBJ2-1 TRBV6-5 CASSYWGLADPYNEQFF
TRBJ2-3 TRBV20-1 CSASVTDTQYF
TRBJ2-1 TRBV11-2 CASRLLAVWNEQFF
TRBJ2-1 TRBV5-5 CASSFGGDEQFF
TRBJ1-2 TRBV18 CASSPPFAGSTDQRGYTF
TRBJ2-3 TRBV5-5 CASSLDRPFTDTQYF
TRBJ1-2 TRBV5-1 CASSLEDSSNGYTF
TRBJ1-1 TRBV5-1 CASSLEGDSGTEAFF
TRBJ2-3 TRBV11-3 CASSLDNRGGADTQYF
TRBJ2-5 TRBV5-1 CASSLGGGAPETQYF
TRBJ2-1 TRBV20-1 CSAREGNEQFF
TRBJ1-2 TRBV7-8 CASSLGGYGANYGYTF
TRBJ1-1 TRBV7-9 CAIGGNTEAFF
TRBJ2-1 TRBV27 CASAEVRSSYNEQFF
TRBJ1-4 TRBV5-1 CASSWGTEYTEKLFF
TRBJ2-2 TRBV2 CASVKTDRQAGELFF
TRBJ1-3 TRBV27 CASRPEGAGNTIYF
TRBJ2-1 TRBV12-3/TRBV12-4 CASSWRLAGGSHNEQFF
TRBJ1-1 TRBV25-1 CASSDKGTTREAFF
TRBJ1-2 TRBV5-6 CASSLGTNYGYTF
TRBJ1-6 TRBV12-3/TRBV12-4 CASSLIGTRGRNSPLHF
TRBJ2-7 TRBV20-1 CSARASGRNYEQYF
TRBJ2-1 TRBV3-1 CASSQGEGSRSNEQFF
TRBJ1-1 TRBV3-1 CASSPTGGKNTEAFF
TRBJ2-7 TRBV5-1 CASSLTVAFSYEQYF
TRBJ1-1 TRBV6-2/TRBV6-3 CASSYRDRDTEAFF
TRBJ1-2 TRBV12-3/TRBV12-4 CASSLGGWYGYTF
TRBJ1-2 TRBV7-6 CASSLARGRVDYGYTF
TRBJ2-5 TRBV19 CASSIQARETQYF